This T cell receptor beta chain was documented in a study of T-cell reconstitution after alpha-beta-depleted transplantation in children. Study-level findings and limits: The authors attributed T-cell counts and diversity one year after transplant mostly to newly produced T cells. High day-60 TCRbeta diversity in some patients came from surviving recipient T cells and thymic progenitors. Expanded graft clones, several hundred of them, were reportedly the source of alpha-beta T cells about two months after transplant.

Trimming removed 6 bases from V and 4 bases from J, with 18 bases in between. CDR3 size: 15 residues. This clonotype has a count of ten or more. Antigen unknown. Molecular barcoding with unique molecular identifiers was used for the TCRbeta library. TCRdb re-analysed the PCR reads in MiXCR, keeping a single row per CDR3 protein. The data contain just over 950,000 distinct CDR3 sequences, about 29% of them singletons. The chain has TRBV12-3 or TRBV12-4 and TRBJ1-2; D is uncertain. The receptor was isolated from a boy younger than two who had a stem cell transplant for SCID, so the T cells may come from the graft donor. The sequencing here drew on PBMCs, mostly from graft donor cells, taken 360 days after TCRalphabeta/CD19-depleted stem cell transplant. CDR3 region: CASRQHRGSSYGYTF. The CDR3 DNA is TGTGCCAGCAGACAACATCGCGGCAGCTCCTATGGCTACACCTTC.